These T cell receptor beta chains were read from a single sample in a study of blood T cell repertoires in COVID-19. This table comes from immunoSEQ multiplex PCR, and its TCRdb copy is limited to in-frame clones, with some not included. The top ten hold roughly 1.2% of the sample, which has approximately 90,000 clones, 82% seen once. What was sequenced was peripheral blood. These receptors came from a woman at least 80 years old with acute or convalescent COVID-19. CDR3s include the opening cysteine and the closing phenylalanine or tryptophan. D genes are given only for firm matches. Rows give clone size only sometimes, using once, few, many, or a class for an expanded clone.

d_call | clone_size | j_call | v_call | cdr3_nt | cdr3_aa
NA | NA | TRBJ1-6 | TRBV18 | TGTGCCAGCTCACCACCGAGGGTCCAGAGATATAATTCACCCCTCCACTTT | CASSPPRVQRYNSPLHF
NA | NA | TRBJ2-5 | TRBV6-5 | TGTGCCAGCAGTTACTCCCCCGCGGGGCCCCAAGAGACCCAGTACTTC | CASSYSPAGPQETQYF
TRBD1 | NA | TRBJ1-2 | TRBV19 | TGTGCCAGTAGTATACCGACAGGGATCTCCTATGGCTACACCTTC | CASSIPTGISYGYTF
TRBD1 | few | TRBJ2-3 | TRBV27 | TGTGCCAGCAGTTTATCCCCCGGGACAGCGAAAGATACGCAGTATTTT | CASSLSPGTAKDTQYF
TRBD1 | NA | TRBJ2-5 | TRBV6-5 | TGTGCCAGCAGCCTCGACAGGGCACAAGAGACCCAGTACTTC | CASSLDRAQETQYF
NA | NA | TRBJ1-1 | TRBV10-3 | TGTGCCATCAGTGCTCTCGGGAACACTGAAGCTTTCTTT | CAISALGNTEAFF
TRBD2 | NA | TRBJ2-1 | TRBV7-9 | TGTGCCAGCACCGGTAGCGGGAGCTCCTACAATGAGCAGTTCTTC | CASTGSGSSYNEQFF
TRBD2 | NA | TRBJ2-1 | TRBV3-1/TRBV3-2 | TGTGCCAGCAGCCAAACCACGGCCCGGGGGGGGCAGTTCTTC | CASSQTTARGGQFF
NA | once | TRBJ2-3 | TRBV11-3 | TGTGCCAGCAGCTTAGTAAGGGGGACCACAGATACGCAGTATTTT | CASSLVRGTTDTQYF
NA | NA | TRBJ1-2 | TRBV5-1 | TGCGCCAGCAGCCCCGGAGGGGAAAGTGGCTACACCTTC | CASSPGGESGYTF
NA | NA | TRBJ1-2 | TRBV6-5 | TGTGCCAGCAGTTCACAGGTCCTCTATGGCTACACCTTC | CASSSQVLYGYTF
NA | NA | TRBJ2-1 | TRBV11-2 | TGTGCCAGCAGCTTAGCAGGAAACAATGAGCAGTTCTTC | CASSLAGNNEQFF
TRBD1 | NA | TRBJ1-2 | TRBV6-1 | TGTGCCAGCAGTGATTGGTCAGGGGGCCTCGGCGGCTACACCTTC | CASSDWSGGLGGYTF
NA | NA | TRBJ1-2 | TRBV7-3 | TGTGCCAGCAGCGCCACACCGGGGGGCTATGGCTACACCTTC | CASSATPGGYGYTF
TRBD2 | NA | TRBJ2-7 | TRBV5-1 | TGCGCCAGCAGCTTGGCCGGGGGGGATGAGCAGTACTTC | CASSLAGGDEQYF
NA | few | TRBJ2-7 | TRBV2 | TGTGCCAGCAGCCAGGGTGTATACGAGCAGTACTTC | CASSQGVYEQYF
NA | NA | TRBJ2-7 | TRBV11-3 | TGTGCCAGCAGCTTAGATGATTCGGGTCTTAACGAGCAGTACTTC | CASSLDDSGLNEQYF
TRBD2 | NA | TRBJ2-3 | TRBV11-2 | TGTGCCAGCAGCTTTCACAGACTAGCGGGGACGTCAGATACGCAGTATTTT | CASSFHRLAGTSDTQYF
TRBD1 | NA | TRBJ1-6 | TRBV5-1 | TGCGCCAGCAGCCCGGACAGGCCAAATTCACCCCTCCACTTT | CASSPDRPNSPLHF
NA | few | TRBJ2-7 | TRBV7-9 | TGTGCCAGCAGCTTAGCGGGAGGGGGAAGCGAGCAGTACTTC | CASSLAGGGSEQYF
NA | once | TRBJ2-1 | TRBV5-1 | TGCGCCAGCAGCTTGGCCAGGAATGGGGAGCAGTTCTTC | CASSLARNGEQFF
NA | NA | TRBJ1-5 | TRBV18 | TGTGCCAGCTCCGAGGGGGGGGCTGATCAGCCCCAGCATTTT | CASSEGGADQPQHF
TRBD1 | NA | TRBJ1-1 | TRBV18 | TGTGCCAGCTCACCAGAGGGATCCATCCGGGACAGGGGGAAAGCTTTCTTT | CASSPEGSIRDRGKAFF
TRBD2 | few | TRBJ2-1 | TRBV18 | TGTGCCAGCTCACCCCCAGCTAGCGGGGGGCACAATGAGCAGTTCTTC | CASSPPASGGHNEQFF
TRBD1 | NA | TRBJ1-2 | TRBV19 | TGTGCCAGTAGTAAAGGACAGGACTACAACTATGGCTACACCTTC | CASSKGQDYNYGYTF
NA | few | TRBJ2-2 | TRBV7-2 | TGTGCCAGCAGGTTACCGGGACTTAACACCGGGGAGCTGTTTTTT | CASRLPGLNTGELFF
TRBD2 | NA | TRBJ2-3 | TRBV5-1 | TGCGCCAGCAGCTTGGCCTTAGCGGGAAGCTCGGATACGCAGTATTTT | CASSLALAGSSDTQYF
TRBD2 | NA | TRBJ2-1 | TRBV5-1 | TGCGCCAGCAGCTCTAGCGGGAGGGGTTCCTACAATGAGCAGTTCTTC | CASSSSGRGSYNEQFF
NA | few | TRBJ1-4 | TRBV5-1 | TGCGCCAGCAGTTCTGACAGAGTAACTAATGAAAAACTGTTTTTT | CASSSDRVTNEKLFF
NA | NA | TRBJ2-1 | TRBV27 | TGTGCCAGCAGTCACAGTAGACAGACCTACAATGAGCAGTTCTTC | CASSHSRQTYNEQFF
TRBD2 | NA | TRBJ2-7 | TRBV7-2 | TGTGCCAGCAGCTCCCCGGGACTAGATGCAGGCGAGCAGTACTTC | CASSSPGLDAGEQYF
TRBD2 | NA | TRBJ2-5 | TRBV28 | TGTGCCAGCAGTTTATATCGTCTAGGAGGACTAGCTGGGGAAGAGACCCAGTACTTC | CASSLYRLGGLAGEETQYF
NA | NA | TRBJ1-1 | TRBV4-1 | TGCGCCAGCAGCCAAGATCTTGCTAGAATCACTGAAGCTTTCTTT | CASSQDLARITEAFF
NA | NA | TRBJ2-5 | TRBV18 | TGTGCCAGCTCACCATTTACAGATAAAGAGACCCAGTACTTC | CASSPFTDKETQYF
NA | NA | TRBJ2-5 | TRBV19 | TGTGCCAGTAGCCAGGCAGGGGATGGCCAGGGGACCCAGTACTTC | CASSQAGDGQGTQYF
NA | NA | TRBJ1-6 | TRBV2 | TGTGCCGGACACAGGGATTTAGATTCACCCCTCCACTTT | CAGHRDLDSPLHF
TRBD2 | NA | TRBJ2-2 | TRBV24-1 | TGTGCCACCAGTGAGTCGACTAGCGGGGGGGTAACCGGGGAGCTGTTTTTT | CATSESTSGGVTGELFF
TRBD1 | NA | TRBJ2-3 | TRBV6-5 | TGTGCCAGCAGGGGACAGAACTTTAGCACAGATACGCAGTATTTT | CASRGQNFSTDTQYF
NA | NA | TRBJ1-1 | TRBV24-1 | TGTGCCACCATGGACGGACAGAACACTGAAGCTTTCTTT | CATMDGQNTEAFF
NA | NA | TRBJ1-4 | TRBV19 | TGTGCCAGTAGTATAAACAGCTCTCCCAATGAAAAACTGTTTTTT | CASSINSSPNEKLFF
TRBD2 | NA | TRBJ2-3 | TRBV5-1 | TGCGCCAGCAGCCTCCGGACTAGCGGGGTAGGGGATACGCAGTATTTT | CASSLRTSGVGDTQYF
NA | NA | TRBJ1-3 | TRBV11-2 | TGTGCCAGCAGCTTAGAAGGGGATACTGGAAACACCATATATTTT | CASSLEGDTGNTIYF